This T cell receptor beta chain was observed in a study of shared clonotypes between healthy human individuals. Overall study: Sampling drew on donors who were a couple of women and a few men aged 18 to 49.

This CDR3 is 15 amino acids long. V trimming: 7 bases; J trimming: 0 bases; junction bases outside the gene matches: 7. Germline V gene data show CDR1 as MNHNS and CDR2 as SASEGT. General study findings and limits: Rarefaction curves obtained for sorted subsets showed sequencing incomplete despite large depth.

Replicate sorted-subset PCRs were loaded with around 200 ng DNA, roughly 33,000 T cell genomes. Generated by immunoSEQ multiplex PCR, the TCRdb table keeps only in-frame clones and is missing some. The sample lists roughly 700,000 clones, roughly 70% occurring once. Comments on this clone: As yet, its antigen is unknown.

The sequenced sample was memory CD4+ T cells sorted from blood. Subset here: CD45RA-negative fraction. This chain connects TRBV6-1 to TRBJ1-2; 8 nucleotides agree with TRBD1. The receptor's source is a woman younger than 45 in good health. The CDR3 DNA is TGTGCCAGCAACCCCGGGACAGGTCCTAACTATGGCTACACCTTC. As protein: CASNPGTGPNYGYTF.